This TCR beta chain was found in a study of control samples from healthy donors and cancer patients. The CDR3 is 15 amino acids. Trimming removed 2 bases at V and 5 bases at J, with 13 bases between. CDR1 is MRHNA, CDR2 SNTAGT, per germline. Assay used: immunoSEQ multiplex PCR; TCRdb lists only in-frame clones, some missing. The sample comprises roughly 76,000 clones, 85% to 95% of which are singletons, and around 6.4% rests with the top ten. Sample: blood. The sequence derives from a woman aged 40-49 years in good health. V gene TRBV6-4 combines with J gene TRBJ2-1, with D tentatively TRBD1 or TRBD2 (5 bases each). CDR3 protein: CASSDAGTPHNEQFF. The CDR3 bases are TGTGCCAGCAGTGACGCCGGGACGCCACACAATGAGCAGTTCTTC.